The entry below gives a single T cell receptor (beta chain) sequence along with its context. Its specificity is not known. This record comes from a study of B cell selection in AIRE deficiency. Regulatory T cells were sorted as CD4+CD25hiCD127low/negative cells. Germline V gene sequence: CDR1 DFQATT, CDR2 SNEGSKA (reference sequence). This CDR3 has 10 residues. V dropped 1 base and J dropped 5 bases, with 2 bases sitting between them. The table came from immunoSEQ multiplex PCR; TCRdb's copy has only in-frame clones and leaves some out. Counted here are 20,000 to 25,000 clones, around 93% occurring once; the ten biggest clones make up roughly 2.1%. General observations from the study: Patient Tconv cells held roughly a third of Treg sequences shared by healthy donors. Of a few thousand shared Treg TCRbeta sequences, around 30% were healthy-only, approximately 9.7% patient-only. In TCRBV usage, CDR3 length and diversity, patient Tconv and Treg cells matched healthy donors.

The sequenced material came from Tregs sorted from PBMCs. This TCR was recovered from a human donor with AIRE deficiency. The chain joins TRBV20-1 to TRBJ2-5; D uncertain. CDR3 sequence reads: CSARVETQYF. The CDR3 bases are TGCAGTGCTAGAGTTGAGACCCAGTACTTC.